What follows are 14 T cell receptor beta chains derived from one specimen sequenced in a study of shared clonotypes between healthy human individuals. Generated by immunoSEQ multiplex PCR, the TCRdb table keeps only in-frame clones and is missing some. The sample has millions of clones, around nine tenths seen once. The specimen sequenced was naive CD4+ T cells sorted from blood. Subset indicated: CD45RA+ positively selected. The receptor source for this set is a man between 18 and 35 years old in good health.

This clone came up once. The chain is built from TRBV11-2 and TRBJ2-2; D remains unclear. The V end was cut by 0 bases, the J end by 0 bases, with 5 bases between. Germline lookup yields CDR1 SGHAT and CDR2 FQNNGV. This CDR3 contains 15 residues. CDR3 residues: CASSLDSSNTGELFF. The CDR3 coding sequence is TGTGCCAGCAGCTTAGACAGCTCGAACACCGGGGAGCTGTTTTTT.

The chain combines TRBV6-5 with TRBJ1-1, with unresolved D. The CDR3 is made up of 11 amino acids. Germline V gene sequence: CDR1 MNHEY, CDR2 SVGAGI. Trimming took off 5 bases at V and 5 bases at J, with 6 bases between the two ends. The CDR3 DNA sequence: TGTGCCAGCAGTGAATATACTGAAGCTTTCTTT. Protein product: CASSEYTEAFF.

This clone was detected only once. The chain joins TRBV20-1 to TRBJ2-1, with D perhaps being TRBD1 or TRBD2 (5 bases each). CDR1 DFQATT and CDR2 SNEGSKA come from the germline V gene (reference sequence). V lost 8 bases, J lost 7 bases, and 12 bases lay in between. The CDR3 extends over 11 amino acids. The CDR3 DNA reads as TGCAGTCTGGGACGGGGTAATGAGCAGTTCTTC. Amino acid sequence: CSLGRGNEQFF.

The chain has TRBV10-3 and TRBJ1-1; possible D gene TRBD1, 5 bases. Germline V lookup: CDR1 ENHRY, CDR2 SYGVKD. V shed 10 bases and J shed 2 bases, with 14 bases lying between them. This CDR3 contains 13 residues. Here the CDR3 DNA reads TGTGCCACCACGGGACTCGTAAACACTGAAGCTTTCTTT. Its protein is CATTGLVNTEAFF.

The sample holds one count of this clone. This chain connects TRBV10-1 to TRBJ1-5; no clear D. The CDR3 runs to 12 residues. V was cut by 3 bases and J by 7 bases, with 7 bases left in between. Germline CDR1 reads WNHNN; CDR2 reads SYGVQD (reference sequence). CDR3 sequence reads: CASSDMGQPQHF. The CDR3 bases are TGCGCCAGCAGTGATATGGGACAGCCCCAGCATTTT.

Comment on this clone: The junction departs from the called germline gene at one end, perhaps through a read error. The genes are TRBV6-1 and TRBJ2-7; TRBD1 matches at 7 bases. This CDR3 has 8 residues. Germline V gives CDR1 MNHNS, CDR2 SASEGT. CDR3 in DNA: TGTGCCAGCAGGGAGACAGGGTTC. It yields the protein CASRETGF.

This clone occurred a few times. The chain combines TRBV10-3 with TRBJ2-2; D is unclear. Germline CDR1 and CDR2: ENHRY and SYGVKD. The CDR3 loop spans 11 amino acids. The V end was cut by 7 bases, the J end by 3 bases, with 3 bases between. In nucleotides, the CDR3 is TGTGCCATCATTGACACCGGGGAGCTGTTTTTT. Amino acid sequence: CAIIDTGELFF.

The V gene is TRBV14, the J gene TRBJ2-7; 9 nucleotides line up with TRBD1. Germline assignment: CDR1 SGHDN and CDR2 FVKESK. CDR3 size: 14 residues. Unmatched junction bases numbered 3, after V lost 4 bases and J lost 2 bases. The CDR3 protein is CASSLRQGAYEQYF. The CDR3 DNA reads TGTGCCAGCAGCCTCCGACAGGGGGCCTACGAGCAGTACTTC. The full variable domain, completed using reference TRBV14 and TRBJ2-7, is EAGVTQFPSHSVIEKGQTVTLRCDPISGHDNLYWYRRVMGKEIKFLLHFVKESKQDESGMPNNRFLAERTGGTYSTLKVQPAELEDSGVYFCASSLRQGAYEQYFGPGTRLTVT.

The V and J genes are TRBV7-2 and TRBJ1-2, with 8 bases that match TRBD1. This CDR3 has 16 amino acids. Germline V lookup: CDR1 SGHTA, CDR2 FQGNSA. J gave up 3 bases and V 5 bases, and 11 bases lay outside the gene matches. CDR3 loop: CASSKRSGGADYGYTF. CDR3 DNA sequence: TGTGCCAGCAGCAAGAGGTCAGGGGGCGCCGACTATGGCTACACCTTC.

V is TRBV19 and J is TRBJ1-4; TRBD1 is a possible D gene (6 bases). This CDR3 has 13 residues. V was shortened by 7 bases and J by 7 bases, with 13 bases between the two germline ends. From germline, CDR1 is LNHDA and CDR2 SQIVND (reference sequence). The CDR3 here is CASTTGPVEKLFF. The CDR3 nucleotides are TGTGCCAGTACGACAGGACCAGTTGAAAAACTGTTTTTT.

Worth noting for this clone: Distinct nucleotide sequences in the sample also encode this CDR3. V usage is TRBV5-1 and J usage is TRBJ1-3; D remains ambiguous. The CDR3 consists of 14 residues. The V gene lost 4 bases and the J gene lost 0 bases, with 8 bases spanning the gap. The germline CDR1 and CDR2 sequences are SGHRS and YFSETQ. In DNA form, the CDR3 reads TGCGCCAGCAGCCCGACGGACTCTGGAAACACCATATATTTT. Its protein product is CASSPTDSGNTIYF.

This chain uses TRBV6-1 with TRBJ1-2; the D gene is possibly TRBD1 (5 bases). From germline, CDR1 is MNHNS and CDR2 SASEGT. This CDR3 has 16 residues. Trimming left V 4 bases short and J 6 bases short, with 21 bases between. CDR3 region: CASSASSLGQGHGYTF. CDR3 in DNA: TGTGCCAGCAGTGCCAGTAGCTTGGGGCAGGGCCATGGCTACACCTTC.

To note about this clone: The sample has other DNA sequences that encode this CDR3 too. The chain uses TRBV5-1 and TRBJ2-2; unclear D gene. The germline gives CDR1 SGHRS, CDR2 YFSETQ. V was clipped by 5 bases and J by 2 bases, with 7 bases between them. The CDR3 has 13 amino acids. The CDR3 here is CASSLYNTGELFF. Written as DNA, the CDR3 is TGCGCCAGCAGTTTGTATAACACCGGGGAGCTGTTTTTT.

V and J are TRBV10-2 and TRBJ2-5; D is ambiguous. V lost 1 base, J lost 1 base, and 7 bases lay in between. The CDR3 is made up of 14 amino acids. Germline V gives CDR1 WSHSY, CDR2 SAAADI. Here the CDR3 reads CASSEWAIQETQYF. For the CDR3, the DNA is TGCGCCAGCAGTGAGTGGGCCATCCAAGAGACCCAGTACTTC.